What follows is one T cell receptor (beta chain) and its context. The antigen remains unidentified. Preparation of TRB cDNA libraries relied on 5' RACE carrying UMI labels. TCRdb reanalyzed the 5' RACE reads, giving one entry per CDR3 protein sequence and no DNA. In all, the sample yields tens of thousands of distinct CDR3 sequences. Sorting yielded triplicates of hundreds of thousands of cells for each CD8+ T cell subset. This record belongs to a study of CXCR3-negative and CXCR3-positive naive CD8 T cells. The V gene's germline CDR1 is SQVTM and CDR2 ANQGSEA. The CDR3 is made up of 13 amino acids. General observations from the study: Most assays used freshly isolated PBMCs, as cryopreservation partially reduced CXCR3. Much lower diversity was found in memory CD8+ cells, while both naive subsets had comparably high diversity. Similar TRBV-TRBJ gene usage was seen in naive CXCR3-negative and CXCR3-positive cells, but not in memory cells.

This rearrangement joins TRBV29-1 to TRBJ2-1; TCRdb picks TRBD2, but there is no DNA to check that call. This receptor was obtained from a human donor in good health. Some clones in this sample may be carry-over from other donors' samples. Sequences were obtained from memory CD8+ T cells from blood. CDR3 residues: CSPRLHGHNEQFF.